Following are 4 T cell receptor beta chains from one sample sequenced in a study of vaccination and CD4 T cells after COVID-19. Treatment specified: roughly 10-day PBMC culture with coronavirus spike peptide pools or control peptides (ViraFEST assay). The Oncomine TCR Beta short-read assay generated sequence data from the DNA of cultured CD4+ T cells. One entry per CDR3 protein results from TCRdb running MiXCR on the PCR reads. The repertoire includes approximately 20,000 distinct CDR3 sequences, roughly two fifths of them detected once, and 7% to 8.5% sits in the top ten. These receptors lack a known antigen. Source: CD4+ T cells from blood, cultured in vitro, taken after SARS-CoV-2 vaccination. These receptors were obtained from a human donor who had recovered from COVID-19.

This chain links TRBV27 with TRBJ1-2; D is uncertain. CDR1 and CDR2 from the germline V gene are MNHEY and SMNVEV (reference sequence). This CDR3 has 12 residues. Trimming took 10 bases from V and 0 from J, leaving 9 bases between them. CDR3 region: CATGRANYGYTF. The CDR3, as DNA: TGTGCCACCGGGCGGGCTAACTATGGCTACACCTTC.

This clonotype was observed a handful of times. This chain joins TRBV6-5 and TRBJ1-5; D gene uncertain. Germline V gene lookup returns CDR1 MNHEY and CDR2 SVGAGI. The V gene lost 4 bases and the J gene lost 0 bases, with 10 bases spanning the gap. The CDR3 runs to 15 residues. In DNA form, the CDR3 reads TGTGCCAGCAGTTTTCAGGAAAATAGCAATCAGCCCCAGCATTTT. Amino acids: CASSFQENSNQPQHF.

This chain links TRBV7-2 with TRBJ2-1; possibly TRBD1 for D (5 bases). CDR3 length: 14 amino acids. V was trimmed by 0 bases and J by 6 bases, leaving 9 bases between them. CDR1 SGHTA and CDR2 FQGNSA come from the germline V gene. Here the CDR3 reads CASSLAGQGNEQFF. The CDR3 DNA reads TGTGCCAGCAGCTTAGCGGGGCAGGGCAATGAGCAGTTCTTC.

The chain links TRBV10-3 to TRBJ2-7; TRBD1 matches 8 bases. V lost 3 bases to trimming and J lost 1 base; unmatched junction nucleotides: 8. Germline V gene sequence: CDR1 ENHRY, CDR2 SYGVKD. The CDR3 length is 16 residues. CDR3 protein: CAISDITGGGSYEQYF. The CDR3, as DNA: TGTGCCATCAGTGATATCACAGGGGGTGGATCCTACGAGCAGTACTTC.